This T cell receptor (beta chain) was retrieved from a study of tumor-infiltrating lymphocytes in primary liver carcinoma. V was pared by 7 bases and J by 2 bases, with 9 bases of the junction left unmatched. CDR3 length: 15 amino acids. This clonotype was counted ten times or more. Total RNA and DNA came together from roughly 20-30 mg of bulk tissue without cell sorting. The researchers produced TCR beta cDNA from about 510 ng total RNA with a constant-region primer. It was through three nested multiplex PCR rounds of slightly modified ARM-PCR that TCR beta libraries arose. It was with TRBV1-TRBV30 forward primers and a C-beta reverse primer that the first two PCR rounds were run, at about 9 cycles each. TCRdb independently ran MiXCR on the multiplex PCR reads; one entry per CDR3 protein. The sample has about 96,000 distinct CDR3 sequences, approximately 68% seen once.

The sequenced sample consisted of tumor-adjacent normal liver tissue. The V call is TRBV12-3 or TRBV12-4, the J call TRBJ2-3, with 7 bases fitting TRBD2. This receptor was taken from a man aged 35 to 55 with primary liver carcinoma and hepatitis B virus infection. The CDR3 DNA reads TGTGCCAGCACCCAGGTAGCGGGCGCCACAGATACGCAGTATTTT. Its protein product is CASTQVAGATDTQYF.